This T cell receptor beta chain was sequenced for a study of identical twins. This CDR3 has 15 amino acids. The germline gives CDR1 MRHNA, CDR2 SNTAGT. The V and J ends lost 5 bases and 4 bases, in that order; junction bases with no gene match: 7. This clonotype was counted between two and nine times. Its antigen is undetermined. Study results and limitations: There was more out-of-frame TCR alpha sharing in monozygotic twins than models estimated.

TCRdb re-called the 5' RACE reads through MiXCR, storing one row per CDR3 protein. This table has hundreds of thousands of distinct CDR3 sequences, about 9.4% appearing once. These data also featured in a second study, about yellow fever vaccine responses in identical twins. That study reports: Convergence reportedly seemed to mark part of the twins' vaccine T cell response, with personalization marking the rest.

The sample comprised PBMCs. The chain combines TRBV6-4 with TRBJ2-5, with 10 bases that match TRBD2. This sequence was found in a young woman in good health. The CDR3 loop is CASSISGGAGETQYF. Here the CDR3 DNA reads TGTGCCAGCAGTATAAGCGGGGGGGCCGGAGAGACCCAGTACTTC.